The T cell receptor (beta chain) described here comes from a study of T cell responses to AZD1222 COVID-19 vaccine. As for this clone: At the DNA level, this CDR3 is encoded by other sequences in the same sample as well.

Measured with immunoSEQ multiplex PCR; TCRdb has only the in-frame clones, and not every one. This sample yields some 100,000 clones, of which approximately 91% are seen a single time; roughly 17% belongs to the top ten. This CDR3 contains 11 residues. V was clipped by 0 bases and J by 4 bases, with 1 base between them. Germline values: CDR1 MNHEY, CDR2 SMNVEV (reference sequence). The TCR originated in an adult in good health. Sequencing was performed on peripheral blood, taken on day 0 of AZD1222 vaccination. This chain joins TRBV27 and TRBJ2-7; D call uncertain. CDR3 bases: TGTGCCAGCAGTTTATCGTACGAGCAGTACTTC. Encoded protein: CASSLSYEQYF.